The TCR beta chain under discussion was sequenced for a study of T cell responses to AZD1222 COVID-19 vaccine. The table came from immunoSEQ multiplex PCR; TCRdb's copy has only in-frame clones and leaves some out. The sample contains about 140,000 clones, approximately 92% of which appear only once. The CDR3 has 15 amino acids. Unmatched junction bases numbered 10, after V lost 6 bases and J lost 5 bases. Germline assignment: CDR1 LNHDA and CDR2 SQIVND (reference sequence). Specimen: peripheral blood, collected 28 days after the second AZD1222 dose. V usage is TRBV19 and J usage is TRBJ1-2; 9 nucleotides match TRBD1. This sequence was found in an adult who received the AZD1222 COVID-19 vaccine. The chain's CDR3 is CASSIYGGTGYGYTF. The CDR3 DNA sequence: TGTGCCAGTAGCATATACGGAGGGACAGGGTATGGCTACACCTTC.